Listed here are 20 T cell receptor beta chains from one sample, sequenced in a study of identical twins. TCRdb reanalysed the 5' RACE reads using MiXCR and keeps one entry per CDR3 protein. The sample includes 1.5 million or so distinct CDR3 sequences, less than 35% of them seen just once. Sequencing was carried out using cord blood. Receptor source: a newborn girl in good health.

The chain combines TRBV18 with TRBJ2-7; 9 bases agree with TRBD2. From germline, CDR1 is KGHSH and CDR2 LQKENI. The junction had 18 bases not matched to a gene; V was cut back by 6 bases and J by 3 bases. The CDR3 is 18 residues long. CDR3 sequence: CASSRHYHVLAGNYEQYF. The DNA for the CDR3 is TGTGCCAGCTCTCGCCATTACCACGTGCTAGCGGGGAACTACGAGCAGTACTTC. Together with reference TRBV18 and TRBJ2-7, the CDR3 gives the full variable domain: NAGVMQNPRHLVRRRGQEARLRCSPMKGHSHVYWYRQLPEEGLKFMVYLQKENIIDESGMPKERFSAEFPKEGPSILRIQQVVRGDSAAYFCASSRHYHVLAGNYEQYFGPGTRLTVT.

The chain couples TRBV12-3 or TRBV12-4 to TRBJ2-2, with D possibly TRBD1 on 7 matching bases. This CDR3 comprises 15 residues. The V and J ends lost 7 bases and 4 bases respectively, with 16 bases between them. The CDR3 loop reads CASNQGGRVTGELFF. In DNA, the CDR3 is TGTGCCAGCAACCAGGGGGGCCGGGTCACCGGGGAGCTGTTTTTT.

The chain carries TRBV5-1 and TRBJ2-3; TRBD1 might be the D (6 bases). The ends were cut back, 2 bases at V and 5 bases at J, with 12 bases in the middle. This CDR3 is built from 14 residues. Per germline, CDR1 SGHRS and CDR2 YFSETQ. DNA for the CDR3: TGCGCCAGCAGCTTTTCAGGGGTGGAAGATACGCAGTATTTT. This sequence encodes CASSFSGVEDTQYF.

The chain links TRBV5-1 to TRBJ1-2, with D possibly being TRBD1 (5 bases). V gave up 0 bases and J gave up 4 bases, with 10 bases separating them. Germline V gene data show CDR1 as SGHRS and CDR2 as YFSETQ. The CDR3 contains 14 residues. CDR3 coding DNA: TGCGCCAGCAGCTTGGGGGACGGAGGCTATGGCTACACCTTC. Its translation: CASSLGDGGYGYTF.

The chain recombines TRBV20-1 with TRBJ2-1; a possible D gene is TRBD1 (6 bases). The ends were cut back, 0 bases at V and 0 bases at J, with 18 bases in the middle. Germline CDR1 reads DFQATT; CDR2 reads SNEGSKA (reference sequence). CDR3 size: 18 residues. The CDR3, as DNA: TGCAGTGCTAGAGATGTATTCCCCCAGGGGCTCTCCTACAATGAGCAGTTCTTC. It codes for CSARDVFPQGLSYNEQFF.

This clonotype was seen a handful of times. The rearrangement joins TRBV5-5 to TRBJ1-5, with 9 bases fitting TRBD1. The junction had 6 bases not matched to a gene; V was cut back by 4 bases and J by 1 base. This CDR3 has 16 amino acids. Germline assignment: CDR1 SGHKS and CDR2 YYEKEE (reference sequence). The CDR3 DNA reads as TGTGCCAGCAGCACTGGGACAGGGCTAAGCAATCAGCCCCAGCATTTT. It encodes CASSTGTGLSNQPQHF.

This clonotype has at least ten counts. The chain couples TRBV5-1 to TRBJ2-3; 11 bases match TRBD2. Germline trimming cut 4 bases from V and 2 bases from J; bases unmatched to any gene: 3. This CDR3 spans 15 amino acids. CDR1 is SGHRS, CDR2 YFSETQ, per germline. CDR3 in DNA: TGCGCCAGCAGCACGGGACTAGCGGTCACAGATACGCAGTATTTT. Its protein product is CASSTGLAVTDTQYF.

This clonotype appeared many times. A read error may produce the germline difference seen at one junction end. V is TRBV5-1 and J is TRBJ2-3, with 8 nucleotides matching TRBD2. Germline-derived CDR1 and CDR2 are SGHRS and YFSETQ. The CDR3 is 13 residues long. In DNA form, the CDR3 reads TGTGCCAGCAGCTTGACTAGCGCAGATACGCAGTATTTT. As protein: CASSLTSADTQYF.

This chain uses TRBV4-1 with TRBJ2-6; weak D call: TRBD2 (5 bases). The V end lost 3 bases, the J end lost 0 bases, and 9 bases lay between the germline ends. The CDR3 is 16 residues long. The V gene's germline CDR1 is MGHRA and CDR2 YSYEKL. The CDR3 loop is CASSQLLVSGANVLTF. The CDR3 DNA reads TGCGCCAGCAGCCAGTTACTAGTCTCTGGGGCCAACGTCCTGACTTTC.

V usage is TRBV4-1 and J usage is TRBJ2-4; 11 bases line up with TRBD2. In germline, CDR1 is MGHRA, CDR2 YSYEKL. There are 17 residues in the CDR3. After removal of 1 base from V and 4 bases from J, the junction contained 6 bases not matched to a gene. Here the CDR3 reads CASSQGPTSGRKNIQYF. The CDR3 DNA sequence: TGCGCCAGCAGCCAAGGTCCCACTAGCGGGAGAAAAAACATTCAGTACTTC.

This clonotype was observed a handful of times. The chain has TRBV4-1 and TRBJ1-2; 11 nucleotides agree with TRBD1. The germline CDR1 and CDR2 sequences are MGHRA and YSYEKL. Trimming took 6 bases from V and 1 from J; bases not matched to a gene: 1. The CDR3 consists of 14 residues. CDR3 region: CASRDRGRNYGYTF. In nucleotides, the CDR3 is TGCGCCAGCAGGGACAGGGGGCGTAACTATGGCTACACCTTC.

This clonotype occurred a few times. The V gene is TRBV10-1, the J gene TRBJ2-3; 10 positions agree with TRBD2. Germline V gene data show CDR1 as WNHNN and CDR2 as SYGVQD (reference sequence). V dropped 8 bases and J dropped 4; count of bases not matched to a gene: 3. The CDR3 contains 13 residues. Written as DNA, the CDR3 is TGCGCCAGCGGGACTAGCGACGCAGATACGCAGTATTTT. Its translation: CASGTSDADTQYF.

In its sample, this clonotype was seen a few times. V usage is TRBV28 and J usage is TRBJ1-6; D might be TRBD1 (5 bases). V was cut by 4 bases and J by 8 bases, with 6 bases left in between. The CDR3 is 12 amino acids. Germline CDR1 MDHEN, CDR2 SYDVKM. CDR3 in amino acids: CASSSGYSPLHF. CDR3 nucleotides: TGTGCCAGCAGTTCAGGGTATTCACCCCTCCACTTT.

The count of this clonotype is one. The rearrangement links TRBV4-1 to TRBJ2-1; 7 positions match TRBD2. The CDR3 consists of 16 residues. V lost 0 bases to trimming and J lost 10 bases; unmatched junction nucleotides: 12. Germline lookup yields CDR1 MGHRA and CDR2 YSYEKL. As DNA, the CDR3 is TGCGCCAGCAGCCAAGATTCTAGCGGTTTCTCCTACGAGCAGTTCTTC. Its translation: CASSQDSSGFSYEQFF.

The chain recombines TRBV2 with TRBJ2-5, with D possibly TRBD1 on 6 matching bases. This CDR3 is built from 12 residues. The V and J ends lost 7 bases and 5 bases respectively, with 11 bases between them. From germline, CDR1 is SNHLY and CDR2 FYNNEI. The CDR3 nucleotides are TGTGCCAGCAATGATAGGGGGGAGACCCAGTACTTC. This sequence encodes CASNDRGETQYF.

The chain combines TRBV6-6 with TRBJ2-5, with 7 bases fitting TRBD1. Germline V CDR1 and CDR2: MNHNY, SVGAGI (reference sequence). The CDR3 runs to 15 residues. Trimming removed 2 bases from V and 2 bases from J; junction bases left unmatched: 5. The CDR3 coding sequence is TGTGCCAGCAGTTACCCGACAGGGTTGCAAGAGACCCAGTACTTC. It yields the protein CASSYPTGLQETQYF.

The chain links TRBV6-1 to TRBJ2-5; D gene unclear. Germline CDR1 and CDR2: MNHNS and SASEGT. The V and J ends lost 3 bases and 1 base respectively, with 9 bases between them. This CDR3 has 14 residues. The CDR3 DNA is TGTGCCAGCAGTGAGCGGACCTTCCAAGAGACCCAGTACTTC. It encodes CASSERTFQETQYF.

There are a few counts of this clonotype. The V gene is TRBV5-1, the J gene TRBJ2-7; D is unclear. V was trimmed by 1 base and J by 5 bases, leaving 7 bases between them. Germline CDR1 is SGHRS and CDR2 is YFSETQ. CDR3 size: 12 residues. The CDR3 sequence: CASSLLGHEQYF. CDR3 coding DNA: TGCGCCAGCAGCTTGTTGGGTCACGAGCAGTACTTC.

In its sample, this clonotype was seen many times. The chain joins TRBV10-2 to TRBJ2-3, with D perhaps TRBD1 (5 bases). The CDR3 sequence is 13 residues long. Looked up from germline, CDR1 is WSHSY and CDR2 is SAAADI. Trimming took 7 bases from V and 5 from J, leaving 13 bases between them. This CDR3 reads CASKGPWGDTQYF. The DNA for the CDR3 is TGCGCCAGCAAGGGGCCATGGGGAGATACGCAGTATTTT.

This chain connects TRBV7-2 to TRBJ2-7, with 11 bases lining up with TRBD2. Germline loops: CDR1 SGHTA, CDR2 FQGNSA. CDR3 size: 17 residues. The V segment lost 5 bases and the J segment 0 bases; nucleotides outside the gene matches: 9. CDR3 DNA sequence: TGTGCCAGCAGCCCCGGACTAGCGGGCGCCGGCTCCTACGAGCAGTACTTC. Translated, it gives CASSPGLAGAGSYEQYF.